This T cell receptor beta chain emerged from a study of cytomegalovirus exposure and HLA in healthy donors. PCR involved 60 Vbeta and 13 Jbeta primers. Here immunoSEQ multiplex PCR was the method, and the copy in TCRdb shows in-frame clones only, minus some. The profile covers about 97,000 clones, with roughly 73% appearing a single time and more than 3% taken by the ten largest. CDR1 is MNHEY and CDR2 is SVGAGI in the germline V gene. The CDR3 is 14 amino acids. The V end lost 6 bases, the J end lost 1 base, and 9 bases lay between the germline ends. Overall study results and limits: A later analysis linked a missense variant in DCLRE1C to the trimming of TCR beta V and J genes. The study recorded 164 TCR beta chains that were cytomegalovirus-associated. In a later analysis, 15,000 to 20,000 TCR beta sequences were associated with HLA alleles at 0.05 false discovery rate. A classifier reportedly called cytomegalovirus status with high sensitivity and specificity.

A remark on this clone: Its target is not known.

The rearrangement uses TRBV6-5 and TRBJ2-2, with D perhaps TRBD1 (6 bases). The sequence was collected from a man aged 35-49 years in good health and CMV-seronegative. What was sequenced was PBMCs. CDR3 DNA sequence: TGTGCCAGCAGGGGGGCCTTGAACACCGGGGAGCTGTTTTTT. Amino acid sequence: CASRGALNTGELFF.